The clone carrying this T cell receptor (beta chain) was counted only a few times. Trimming shortened V by 8 bases and J by 10 bases, and 18 bases separated the two germline ends. The germline V gene encodes CDR1 MNHEY and CDR2 SMNVEV (reference sequence). The length of the CDR3 is 14 residues. The sample originates from a study of blood T cell repertoires in COVID-19. Original handling: Amplified reference gene primers provided the basis for estimating nucleated cell counts. Assay: immunoSEQ multiplex PCR; the TCRdb copy retains only in-frame clones and omits some. From that table come the V and J calls and clone size; the DNA was used to work out D and trimming. This sample has about 43,000 clones, with roughly four fifths found just once.

Sequencing input: peripheral blood. The receptor's source is a woman aged 55 to 70 with acute or convalescent COVID-19. The chain has TRBV27 and TRBJ1-6; no clear D. CDR3: CASGLHGRLSPLHF. The CDR3 bases are TGTGCCAGCGGCCTGCATGGGCGATTATCACCCCTCCACTTT.